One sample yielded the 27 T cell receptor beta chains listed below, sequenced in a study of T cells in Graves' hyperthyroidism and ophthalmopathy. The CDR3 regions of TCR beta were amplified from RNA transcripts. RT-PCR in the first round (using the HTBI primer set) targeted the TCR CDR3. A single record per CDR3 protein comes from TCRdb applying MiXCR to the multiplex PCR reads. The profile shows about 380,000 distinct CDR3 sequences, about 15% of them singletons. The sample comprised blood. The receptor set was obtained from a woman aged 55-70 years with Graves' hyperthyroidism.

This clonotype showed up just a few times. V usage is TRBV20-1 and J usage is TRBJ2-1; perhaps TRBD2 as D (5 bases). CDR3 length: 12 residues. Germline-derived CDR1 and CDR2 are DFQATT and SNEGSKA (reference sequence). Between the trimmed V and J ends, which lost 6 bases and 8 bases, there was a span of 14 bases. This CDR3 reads CSAELRRDEQFF. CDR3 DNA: TGCAGTGCCGAACTTAGGCGGGATGAGCAGTTCTTC.

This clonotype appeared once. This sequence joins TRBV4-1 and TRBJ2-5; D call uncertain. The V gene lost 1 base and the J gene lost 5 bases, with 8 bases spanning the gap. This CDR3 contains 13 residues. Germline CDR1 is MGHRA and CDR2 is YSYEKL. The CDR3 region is CASSQGPTETQYF. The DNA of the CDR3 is TGCGCCAGCAGCCAAGGCCCCACGGAGACCCAGTACTTC.

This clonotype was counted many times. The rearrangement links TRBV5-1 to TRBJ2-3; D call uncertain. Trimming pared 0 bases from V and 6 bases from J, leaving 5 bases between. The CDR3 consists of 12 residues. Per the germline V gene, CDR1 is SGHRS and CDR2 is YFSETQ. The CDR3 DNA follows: TGCGCCAGCAGCTTGGGTCGGGATACGCAGTATTTT. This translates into CASSLGRDTQYF. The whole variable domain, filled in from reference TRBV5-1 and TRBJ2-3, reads KAGVTQTPRYLIKTRGQQVTLSCSPISGHRSVSWYQQTPGQGLQFLFEYFSETQRNKGNFPGRFSGRQFSNSRSEMNVSTLELGDSALYLCASSLGRDTQYFGPGTRLTVL.

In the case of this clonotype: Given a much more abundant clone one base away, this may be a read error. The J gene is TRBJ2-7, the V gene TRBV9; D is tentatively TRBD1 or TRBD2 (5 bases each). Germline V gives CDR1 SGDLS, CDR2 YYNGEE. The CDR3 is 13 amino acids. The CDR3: CTSSVTGTSEQYF. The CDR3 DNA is TGTACCAGCAGCGTGACCGGGACGAGCGAGCAGTACTTC.

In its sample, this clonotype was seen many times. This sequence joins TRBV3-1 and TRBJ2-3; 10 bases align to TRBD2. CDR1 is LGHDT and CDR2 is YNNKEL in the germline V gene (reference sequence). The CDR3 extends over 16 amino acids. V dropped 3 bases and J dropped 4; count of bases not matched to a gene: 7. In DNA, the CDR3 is TGTGCCAGCAGCCAGGCCATAGCGGGAGGACCAGATACGCAGTATTTT. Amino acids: CASSQAIAGGPDTQYF.

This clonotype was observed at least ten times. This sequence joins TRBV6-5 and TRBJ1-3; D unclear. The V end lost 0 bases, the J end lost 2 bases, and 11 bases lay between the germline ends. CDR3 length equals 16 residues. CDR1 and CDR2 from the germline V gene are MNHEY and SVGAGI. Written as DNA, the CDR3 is TGTGCCAGCAGTTACTCGGGTCCTAACGCTGGAAACACCATATATTTT. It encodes CASSYSGPNAGNTIYF.

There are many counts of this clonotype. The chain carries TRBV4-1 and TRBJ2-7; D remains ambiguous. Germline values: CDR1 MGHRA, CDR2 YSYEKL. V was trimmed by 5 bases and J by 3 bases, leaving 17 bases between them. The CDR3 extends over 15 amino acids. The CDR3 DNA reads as TGCGCCAGCAGCTCCTCTGACTCAGCCGTCTACGAGCAGTACTTC. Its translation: CASSSSDSAVYEQYF.

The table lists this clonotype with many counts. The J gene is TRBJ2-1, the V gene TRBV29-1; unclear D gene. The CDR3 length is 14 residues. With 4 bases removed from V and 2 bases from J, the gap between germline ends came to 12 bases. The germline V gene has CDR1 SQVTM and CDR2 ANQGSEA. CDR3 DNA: TGCAGCGTTGGTCTGGCCAGAACCTACAATGAGCAGTTCTTC. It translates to CSVGLARTYNEQFF.

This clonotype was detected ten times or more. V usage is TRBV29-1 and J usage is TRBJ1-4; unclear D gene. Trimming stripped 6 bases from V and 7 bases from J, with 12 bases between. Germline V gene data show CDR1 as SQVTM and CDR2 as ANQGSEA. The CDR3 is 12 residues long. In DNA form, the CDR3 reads TGCAGCGTGGGATTTACGCGTGAAAAACTGTTTTTT. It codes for CSVGFTREKLFF.

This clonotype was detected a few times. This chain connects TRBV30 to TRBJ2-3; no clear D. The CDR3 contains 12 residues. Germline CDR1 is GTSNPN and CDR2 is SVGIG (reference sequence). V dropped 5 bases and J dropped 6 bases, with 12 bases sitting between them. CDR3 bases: TGTGCCTGGGGCCCTTCCGTCGATACGCAGTATTTT. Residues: CAWGPSVDTQYF.

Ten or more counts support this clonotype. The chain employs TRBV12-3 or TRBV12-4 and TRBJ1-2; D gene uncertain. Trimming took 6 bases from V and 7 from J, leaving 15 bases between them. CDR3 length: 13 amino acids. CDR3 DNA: TGTGCCAGCAGGACCGGGCCCGCGGGTGGCTACACCTTC. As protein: CASRTGPAGGYTF.

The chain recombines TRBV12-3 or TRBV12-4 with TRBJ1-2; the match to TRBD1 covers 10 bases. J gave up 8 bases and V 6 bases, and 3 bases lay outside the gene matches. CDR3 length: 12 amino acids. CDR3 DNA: TGTGCCAGCAGCGGGACAGGGGACGGCTACACCTTC. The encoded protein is CASSGTGDGYTF.

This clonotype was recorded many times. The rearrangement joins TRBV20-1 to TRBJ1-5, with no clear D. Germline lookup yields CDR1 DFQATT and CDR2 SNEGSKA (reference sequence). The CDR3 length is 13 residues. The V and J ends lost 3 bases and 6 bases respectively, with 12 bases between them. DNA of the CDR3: TGCAGTGCTAGTCCAGGAGCGGGTCAGCCCCAGCATTTT. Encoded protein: CSASPGAGQPQHF.

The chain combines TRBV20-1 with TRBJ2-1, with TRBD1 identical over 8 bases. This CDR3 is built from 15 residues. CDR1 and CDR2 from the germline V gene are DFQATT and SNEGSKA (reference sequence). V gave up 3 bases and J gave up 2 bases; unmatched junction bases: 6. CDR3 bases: TGCAGTGCTAGCCCCGACAGGGGTGCCTACAATGAGCAGTTCTTC. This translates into CSASPDRGAYNEQFF.

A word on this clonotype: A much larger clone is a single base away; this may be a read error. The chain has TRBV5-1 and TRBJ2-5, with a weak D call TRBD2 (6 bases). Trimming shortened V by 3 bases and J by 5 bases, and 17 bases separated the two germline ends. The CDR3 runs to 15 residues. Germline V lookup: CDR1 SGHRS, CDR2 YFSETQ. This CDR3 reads CASSSRVLGGETQYF. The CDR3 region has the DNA TGCGCCAGCAGCTCACGGGTTCTCGGAGGGGAGACCCAGTACTTC.

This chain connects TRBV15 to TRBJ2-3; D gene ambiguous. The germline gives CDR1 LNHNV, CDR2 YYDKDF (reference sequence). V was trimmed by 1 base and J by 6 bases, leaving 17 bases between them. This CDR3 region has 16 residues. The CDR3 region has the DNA TGTGCCACCAGCAGAGGCGGCGCCAGCAGCATGGATACGCAGTATTTT. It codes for CATSRGGASSMDTQYF.

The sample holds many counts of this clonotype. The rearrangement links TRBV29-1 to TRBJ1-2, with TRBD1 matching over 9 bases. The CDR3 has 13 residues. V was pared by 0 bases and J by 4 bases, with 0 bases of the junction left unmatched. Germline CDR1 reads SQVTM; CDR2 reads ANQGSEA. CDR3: CSVEEGQGYGYTF. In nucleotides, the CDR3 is TGCAGCGTTGAAGAGGGACAGGGCTATGGCTACACCTTC. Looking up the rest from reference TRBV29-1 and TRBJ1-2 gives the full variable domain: SAVISQKPSRDICQRGTSLTIQCQVDSQVTMMFWYRQQPGQSLTLIATANQGSEATYESGFVIDKFPISRPNLTFSTLTVSNMSPEDSSIYLCSVEEGQGYGYTFGSGTRLTVV.

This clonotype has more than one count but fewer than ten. CDR3: CASSLGGIWGQRNTGELFF. CDR3 nucleotides: TGTGCCAGCAGCTTAGGCGGGATATGGGGACAGAGGAACACCGGGGAGCTGTTTTTT. The J gene is TRBJ2-2, the V gene TRBV7-2, with TRBD1 as a possible D gene (7 bases). V was clipped by 1 base and J by 1 base, with 19 bases between them. This CDR3 region has 19 residues. Germline V lookup: CDR1 SGHTA, CDR2 FQGNSA.

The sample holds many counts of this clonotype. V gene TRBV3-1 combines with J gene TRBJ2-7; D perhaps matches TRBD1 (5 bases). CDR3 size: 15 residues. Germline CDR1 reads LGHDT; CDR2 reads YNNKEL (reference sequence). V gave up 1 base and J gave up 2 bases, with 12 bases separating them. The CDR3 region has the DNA TGTGCCAGCAGCCAAGGCGCCCAGGGTACCTACGAGCAGTACTTC. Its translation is CASSQGAQGTYEQYF.

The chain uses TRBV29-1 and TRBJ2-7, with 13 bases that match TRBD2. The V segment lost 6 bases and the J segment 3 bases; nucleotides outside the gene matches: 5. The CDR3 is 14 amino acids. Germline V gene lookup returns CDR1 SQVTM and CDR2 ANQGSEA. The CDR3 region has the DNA TGCAGCGTGGGGGGGACTAGCGGGAACTACGAGCAGTACTTC. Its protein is CSVGGTSGNYEQYF.

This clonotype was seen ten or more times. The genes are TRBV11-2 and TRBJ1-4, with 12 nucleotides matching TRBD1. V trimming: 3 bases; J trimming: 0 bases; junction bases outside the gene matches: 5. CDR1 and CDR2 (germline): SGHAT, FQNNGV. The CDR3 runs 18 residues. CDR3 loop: CASSFTGTGGATNEKLFF. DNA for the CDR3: TGTGCCAGCAGCTTCACCGGGACAGGGGGCGCAACTAATGAAAAACTGTTTTTT.

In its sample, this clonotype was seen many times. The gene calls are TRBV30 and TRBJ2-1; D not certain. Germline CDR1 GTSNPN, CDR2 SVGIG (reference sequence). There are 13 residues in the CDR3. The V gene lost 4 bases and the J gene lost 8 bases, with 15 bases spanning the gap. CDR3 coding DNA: TGTGCCTGGAAACCACCCCCGAACTATGAGCAGTTCTTC. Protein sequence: CAWKPPPNYEQFF.

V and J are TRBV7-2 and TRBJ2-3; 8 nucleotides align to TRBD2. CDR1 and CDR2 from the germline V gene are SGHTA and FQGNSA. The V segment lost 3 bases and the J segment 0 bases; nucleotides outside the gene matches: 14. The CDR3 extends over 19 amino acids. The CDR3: CASSLRMLSGGSSTDTQYF. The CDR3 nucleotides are TGTGCCAGCAGCTTGAGAATGTTAAGCGGGGGAAGCAGCACAGATACGCAGTATTTT.

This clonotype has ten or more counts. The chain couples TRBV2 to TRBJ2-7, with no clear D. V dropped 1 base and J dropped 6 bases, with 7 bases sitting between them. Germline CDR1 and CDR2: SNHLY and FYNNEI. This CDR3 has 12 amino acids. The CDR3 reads CASSEGRTEQYF. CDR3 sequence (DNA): TGTGCCAGCAGTGAAGGAAGGACCGAGCAGTACTTC.

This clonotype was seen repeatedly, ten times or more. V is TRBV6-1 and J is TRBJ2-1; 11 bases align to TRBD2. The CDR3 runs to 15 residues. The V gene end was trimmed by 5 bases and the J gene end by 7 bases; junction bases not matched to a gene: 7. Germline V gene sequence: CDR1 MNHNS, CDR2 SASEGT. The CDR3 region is CASSPLAGGGNEQFF. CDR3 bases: TGTGCCAGCAGTCCTCTAGCGGGAGGAGGTAATGAGCAGTTCTTC.

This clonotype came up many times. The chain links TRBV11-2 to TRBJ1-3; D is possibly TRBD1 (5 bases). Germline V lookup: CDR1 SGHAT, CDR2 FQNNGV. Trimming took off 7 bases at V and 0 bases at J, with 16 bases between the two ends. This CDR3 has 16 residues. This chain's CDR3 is CASTFTGGGSGNTIYF. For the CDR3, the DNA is TGTGCCAGCACCTTCACCGGGGGGGGCTCTGGAAACACCATATATTTT.

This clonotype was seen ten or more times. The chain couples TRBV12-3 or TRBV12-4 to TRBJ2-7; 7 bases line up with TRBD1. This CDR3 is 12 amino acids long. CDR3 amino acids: CEYGGTGDEQYF. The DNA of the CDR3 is TGTGAATATGGGGGCACAGGGGACGAGCAGTACTTC.